This T cell receptor beta chain comes out of a study of patients and donors after allogeneic stem cell transplantation. TCRdb ran MiXCR on the RT-PCR reads and lists one entry per CDR3 protein. Of hundreds of thousands of distinct CDR3 sequences in the sample, approximately 16% were seen once. Sequencing was carried out using blood, either unsorted or a sorted T cell fraction (not recorded which). This TCR derives from a human donor who was either an allogeneic HSCT recipient or a stem cell or donor lymphocyte infusion donor (not recorded which). It is not recorded whose cells these are; they may come from a transplant donor.

CDR3 DNA: TGTGCCATCTGGACGGGCAGTGAGCAGTACTTC. It specifies CAIWTGSEQYF. J is TRBJ2-7 and V is TRBV7-2; D is unclear. V lost 10 bases and J 7 bases, leaving 14 bases between the germline ends. Germline lookup yields CDR1 SGHTA and CDR2 FQGNSA. The CDR3 is 11 amino acids. The variable domain in full, completed from reference TRBV7-2 and TRBJ2-7, reads GAGVSQSPSNKVTEKGKDVELRCDPISGHTALYWYRQSLGQGLEFLIYFQGNSAPDKSGLPSDRFSAERTGGSVSTLTIQRTQQEDSAVYLCAIWTGSEQYFGPGTRLTVT.